This passage covers 14 T cell receptor beta chains from one sample sequenced in a study of T-cell memory formation after mild COVID-19 (dated by TCRdb to the early 2020s). The receptor library was made with 5' RACE. The data were produced on an Illumina NovaSeq 6000. Using fastp trimming at Q25 and MiXCR clonotype assembly, TCRdb reanalyzed the public sequencing data and kept in-frame beta chains. Duplicate CDR3 protein sequences are folded into a single record with the most common DNA and genes. The sample table shows approximately 99,000 distinct CDR3 sequences, and 15% to 20% are seen once. Approximately 5.5% of the sample belongs to the ten largest clones. Sequencing was done on a sample of PBMCs or a T cell subset sorted from them (not recorded which). These receptors came from a man younger than 35 who had mild COVID-19 (a few samples of this study predate the infection). The sample titles of this study are shuffled in the database, so cell type and time point are left out; the donor was told from shared clones.

This clonotype has more than one count but fewer than ten. For the CDR3, the DNA is TGTGCCACCAGTGATTGGCGTGGTGGGACCCAGTACTTC. Residues: CATSDWRGGTQYF. This chain links TRBV24-1 with TRBJ2-5; no reliable D call. Per the germline V gene, CDR1 is KGHDR and CDR2 is SFDVKD. The CDR3 is 13 amino acids. Trimming stripped 2 bases from V and 7 bases from J, with 10 bases between.

The table lists this clonotype with a few counts. The chain is built from TRBV11-2 and TRBJ2-5; D unresolved. In germline, CDR1 is SGHAT, CDR2 FQNNGV. Trimming cost V 5 bases and J 5 bases, with 12 bases left between them. The CDR3 runs 13 residues. CDR3 sequence: CASSRDLGETQYF. CDR3 in DNA: TGTGCCAGCAGCCGAGACTTGGGCGAGACCCAGTACTTC.

This CDR3 reads CASSLYASSYEQYF. CDR3 sequence (DNA): TGTGCCAGCAGCTTATATGCGAGCTCCTACGAGCAGTACTTC. The chain links TRBV7-2 to TRBJ2-7; no clear D. This CDR3 is built from 14 residues. CDR1 SGHTA and CDR2 FQGNSA come from the germline V gene. Between the trimmed V and J ends, which lost 2 bases and 0 bases, there was a span of 8 bases.

The rearrangement uses TRBV4-1 and TRBJ2-6; no definite D call. CDR1 is MGHRA, CDR2 YSYEKL, per germline. The CDR3 has 16 amino acids. V lost 5 bases and J 0 bases, leaving 11 bases between the germline ends. CDR3 bases: TGCGCCAGCAGCTGGCAGGCCTACTCTGGGGCCAACGTCCTGACTTTC. It specifies CASSWQAYSGANVLTF.

Written as DNA, the CDR3 is TGCGCCAGCTTAGGGGCTCCCACGGGTGGTGAGCAGTTCTTC. It yields the protein CASLGAPTGGEQFF. The chain is built from TRBV5-1 and TRBJ2-1, with D perhaps TRBD1 (5 bases). CDR3 length: 14 amino acids. Germline CDR1 is SGHRS and CDR2 is YFSETQ. V was cut by 7 bases and J by 9 bases, with 20 bases left in between.

In this sample, this clonotype turned up a few times. This sequence joins TRBV12-3 or TRBV12-4 and TRBJ2-2, with a tentative D call TRBD1 (5 bases). V was trimmed by 4 bases and J by 5 bases, leaving 20 bases between them. The CDR3 consists of 17 residues. The CDR3 DNA is TGTGCCAGCAGTTCCCGGACCTGGGGCTCTAGGACCGGGGAGCTGTTTTTT. Translation: CASSSRTWGSRTGELFF.

In its sample, this clonotype was seen a few times. J is TRBJ1-6 and V is TRBV7-9; possibly TRBD1 for D (6 bases). This CDR3 has 13 amino acids. V shed 2 bases and J shed 11 bases, with 10 bases lying between them. Germline CDR1 and CDR2: SEHNR and FQNEAQ (reference sequence). The CDR3 nucleotides are TGTGCCAGCAGCTTACAGGGGAATACACCCCTCCACTTT. Its translation is CASSLQGNTPLHF.

J is TRBJ2-5 and V is TRBV2; the D is unclear. CDR1 is SNHLY and CDR2 is FYNNEI in the germline V gene. Trimming shortened V by 3 bases and J by 5 bases, and 7 bases separated the two germline ends. This CDR3 is built from 12 residues. The CDR3 coding sequence is TGTGCCAGCAGTGAGAATCCGGAGACCCAGTACTTC. It specifies CASSENPETQYF. The full variable domain, rest sourced from reference TRBV2 and TRBJ2-5, is EPEVTQTPSHQVTQMGQEVILRCVPISNHLYFYWYRQILGQKVEFLVSFYNNEISEKSEIFDDQFSVERPDGSNFTLKIRSTKLEDSAMYFCASSENPETQYFGPGTRLLVL.

J is TRBJ2-3 and V is TRBV7-9; D not certain. The germline gives CDR1 SEHNR, CDR2 FQNEAQ (reference sequence). V lost 4 bases and J lost 2, with 13 bases in between. The CDR3 is made up of 15 amino acids. CDR3 coding DNA: TGTGCCAGCAGCTATCATCGGCCGATCACAGATACGCAGTATTTT. This translates into CASSYHRPITDTQYF.

This clonotype was observed a handful of times. The chain employs TRBV10-3 and TRBJ2-3, with D uncertain. V gave up 10 bases and J gave up 0 bases, with 11 bases separating them. The germline V gene has CDR1 ENHRY and CDR2 SYGVKD. The CDR3 totals 13 residues. The DNA of the CDR3 is TGTGCCACGTCCTACCCTAGCACAGATACGCAGTATTTT. Its translation: CATSYPSTDTQYF.

The CDR3 protein is CASTPTDRGPTDTQYF. In DNA form, the CDR3 reads TGTGCCAGCACCCCGACGGACAGGGGGCCCACAGATACGCAGTATTTT. This chain joins TRBV6-5 and TRBJ2-3, with TRBD1 identical over 11 bases. Germline CDR1 is MNHEY and CDR2 is SVGAGI. V lost 7 bases to trimming and J lost 2 bases; unmatched junction nucleotides: 8. The length of the CDR3 is 16 residues.

This clonotype appeared a few times. V is TRBV20-1 and J is TRBJ1-2, with D possibly TRBD1 on 5 matching bases. Trimming cost V 3 bases and J 3 bases, with 8 bases left between them. Germline CDR1 and CDR2: DFQATT and SNEGSKA (reference sequence). The CDR3 totals 12 residues. As DNA, the CDR3 is TGCAGTGCTAGGCCCAGGGACTATGGCTACACCTTC. This gives the protein CSARPRDYGYTF.

V and J are TRBV29-1 and TRBJ2-5; D gene uncertain. Per the germline V gene, CDR1 is SQVTM and CDR2 is ANQGSEA. This CDR3 comprises 11 residues. Trimming cost V 7 bases and J 5 bases, with 11 bases left between them. CDR3 in DNA: TGCAGCGCACTGCTTGGTGAGACCCAGTACTTC. It is translated as CSALLGETQYF.

V and J are TRBV29-1 and TRBJ2-7; 7 bases are a match to TRBD2. Trimming cost V 0 bases and J 0 bases; bases outside gene matches: 2. Germline V lookup: CDR1 SQVTM, CDR2 ANQGSEA. There are 14 residues in the CDR3. Written as DNA, the CDR3 is TGCAGCGTTGAAGACGGGGGGAGCTCCTACGAGCAGTACTTC. It codes for CSVEDGGSSYEQYF.